The 32 T cell receptor beta chains in this list originate from one sample, sequenced in a study of blood T cell repertoires in COVID-19. TCRdb keeps only in-frame clones here, not all; method: immunoSEQ multiplex PCR. This table has around 200,000 clones, 70% to 90% appearing once. Specimen: peripheral blood. The source of these receptors is a human donor with active or convalescent COVID-19. The donor label of this sample is uncertain.

V and J are TRBV7-3 and TRBJ2-7, with D unclear. From germline, CDR1 is SGHTA and CDR2 FQGTGA. This CDR3 comprises 15 residues. The V end lost 0 bases, the J end lost 2 bases, and 11 bases lay between the germline ends. CDR3 coding DNA: TGTGCCAGCAGCTTAACGCCGCAGGTGGCCTACGAGCAGTACTTC. It yields the protein CASSLTPQVAYEQYF.

The rearrangement uses TRBV11-1 and TRBJ2-1; 8 nucleotides agree with TRBD2. The ends lost 5 bases at V and 4 bases at J; junction bases unmatched: 10. The germline gives CDR1 SGHAT, CDR2 FQDESV (reference sequence). The length of the CDR3 is 16 residues. The DNA for the CDR3 is TGTGCCAGCAGCCGGGAGTCGGGGGGGCCGTACAATGAGCAGTTCTTC. Translated: CASSRESGGPYNEQFF.

This chain uses TRBV7-2 with TRBJ2-4; 10 nucleotides align to TRBD2. V lost 0 bases, J lost 2 bases, and 16 bases stayed unmatched. The germline CDR1 and CDR2 sequences are SGHTA and FQGNSA. The CDR3 covers 21 residues. For the CDR3, the DNA is TGTGCCAGCAGCTTAGCCCGAAGGGGGGGACTAGCGCGGGAAACCAAAAACATTCAGTACTTC. This sequence encodes CASSLARRGGLARETKNIQYF.

The V and J genes are TRBV7-2 and TRBJ2-3; TRBD1 matches 8 bases. V trimming: 3 bases; J trimming: 1 base; junction bases outside the gene matches: 6. The CDR3 is made up of 16 amino acids. Germline CDR1 and CDR2: SGHTA and FQGNSA. The CDR3 DNA is TGTGCCAGCAGCTTGACGACAGGGGCTGGCACAGATACGCAGTATTTT. Translating gives CASSLTTGAGTDTQYF.

The chain couples TRBV11-3 to TRBJ2-3; 7 positions match TRBD1. Trimming at V came to 2 bases and at J to 0 bases, leaving 5 bases not matched to a gene. The CDR3 is made up of 16 amino acids. Germline CDR1 reads SGHNT; CDR2 reads YENEEA. The CDR3 spells CASSLQAGGSTDTQYF. The CDR3 DNA reads as TGTGCCAGCAGCTTACAGGCAGGGGGAAGCACAGATACGCAGTATTTT.

The V call is TRBV2, the J call TRBJ2-5, with no clear D. This CDR3 has 13 residues. CDR1 is SNHLY, CDR2 FYNNEI, per germline. The V end was cut by 2 bases, the J end by 5 bases, with 9 bases between. CDR3 in DNA: TGTGCCAGCAGTGAAAAGAGGCTGGAGACCCAGTACTTC. Amino acid sequence: CASSEKRLETQYF.

In nucleotides, the CDR3 is TGTGCCAGCAGCTTGGGGACAGGGGGCCACAATGAGCAGTTCTTC. It specifies CASSLGTGGHNEQFF. The J gene is TRBJ2-1, the V gene TRBV7-9, with 12 nucleotides matching TRBD1. CDR1 and CDR2 (germline): SEHNR, FQNEAQ (reference sequence). Trimming cost V 3 bases and J 5 bases; bases outside gene matches: 2. The length of the CDR3 is 15 residues.

This clone showed up just once. The J gene is TRBJ2-7, the V gene TRBV6-5; 8 nucleotides line up with TRBD2. The CDR3 runs 16 residues. Germline loops: CDR1 MNHEY, CDR2 SVGAGI. The V segment lost 0 bases and the J segment 5 bases; nucleotides outside the gene matches: 9. CDR3: CASSYSGAGGPNEQYF. In DNA, the CDR3 is TGTGCCAGCAGTTACTCCGGCGCGGGGGGCCCCAACGAGCAGTACTTC.

This clone was counted once. The chain has TRBV14 and TRBJ2-1, with TRBD2 identical over 8 bases. The CDR3 length is 15 residues. The trim removed 0 bases at V and 12 bases at J, leaving 10 bases unmatched. Germline CDR1 is SGHDN and CDR2 is FVKESK. CDR3: CASSQDRRGGSGQFF. The DNA for the CDR3 is TGTGCCAGCAGCCAAGATCGTCGGGGGGGCTCAGGGCAGTTCTTC.

There are a few counts of this clone. The J gene is TRBJ2-5, the V gene TRBV2, with TRBD2 matching over 7 bases. The V gene's germline CDR1 is SNHLY and CDR2 FYNNEI. The CDR3 sequence is 12 residues long. The CDR3 sequence is CVSRGVEETQYF. CDR3 coding DNA: TGTGTTAGCCGGGGGGTAGAAGAGACCCAGTACTTC.

The genes are TRBV12-3 or TRBV12-4 and TRBJ2-2; D is unresolved. CDR3 length: 13 amino acids. The V gene lost 3 bases and the J gene lost 1 base, with 3 bases spanning the gap. The CDR3 spells CASSLRNTGELFF. CDR3 DNA: TGTGCCAGCAGTTTGAGGAACACCGGGGAGCTGTTTTTT.

This chain joins TRBV10-3 and TRBJ2-2, with 14 bases matching TRBD2. This CDR3 is built from 20 residues. Per the germline V gene, CDR1 is ENHRY and CDR2 is SYGVKD. With 3 bases clipped from V and 2 bases from J, the junction kept 11 bases outside the gene matches. The CDR3, as DNA: TGTGCCATCAGTGACGTTTATGTAGGACTAGCGGGGGGAAACACCGGGGAGCTGTTTTTT. Translated: CAISDVYVGLAGGNTGELFF.

This clone has just one count. This chain uses TRBV5-4 with TRBJ2-5; 8 bases are shared with TRBD1. This CDR3 spans 16 amino acids. Trimming removed 4 bases from V and 3 bases from J; junction bases left unmatched: 11. CDR1 is SGHNT, CDR2 YYREEE, per germline (reference sequence). The CDR3 DNA follows: TGTGCCAGCAGCCGGCAGGCCCAGACAGGGGAAGAGACCCAGTACTTC. This sequence encodes CASSRQAQTGEETQYF.

V is TRBV6-5 and J is TRBJ1-1, with D perhaps matching TRBD1 (5 bases). CDR1 and CDR2 (germline): MNHEY, SVGAGI. The CDR3 length is 13 residues. The V end was cut by 2 bases, the J end by 4 bases, with 8 bases between. This chain's CDR3 is CASSYGQGTEAFF. CDR3 nucleotide sequence: TGTGCCAGCAGTTACGGGCAGGGCACTGAAGCTTTCTTT.

V usage is TRBV7-9 and J usage is TRBJ2-1, with TRBD2 matching 12 bases. Germline CDR1 and CDR2: SEHNR and FQNEAQ (reference sequence). The CDR3 sequence is 15 residues long. V trimming: 2 bases; J trimming: 10 bases; junction bases outside the gene matches: 6. The CDR3 nucleotides are TGTGCCAGCAGCTTACTAGCGGGAGGGCCGGGGGAGCAGTTCTTC. Residues: CASSLLAGGPGEQFF.

This chain joins TRBV6-5 and TRBJ2-5; D may be TRBD1 (5 bases). CDR1 is MNHEY and CDR2 is SVGAGI in the germline V gene. V was pared by 8 bases and J by 5 bases, with 18 bases between. This CDR3 spans 14 amino acids. This CDR3 reads CASLGHRQRETQYF. CDR3 coding DNA: TGTGCCAGCCTGGGGCACAGACAGAGGGAGACCCAGTACTTC.

The J gene is TRBJ1-1, the V gene TRBV30, with D uncertain. The length of the CDR3 is 13 residues. The V and J ends lost 1 base and 2 bases respectively, with 8 bases between them. The germline CDR1 and CDR2 sequences are GTSNPN and SVGIG (reference sequence). The CDR3 is CAWSGESNTEAFF. The CDR3 nucleotides are TGTGCCTGGAGTGGAGAGTCAAACACTGAAGCTTTCTTT.

This chain uses TRBV11-2 with TRBJ2-2, with no clear D. This CDR3 comprises 13 residues. Germline V gene sequence: CDR1 SGHAT, CDR2 FQNNGV. V was pared by 4 bases and J by 4 bases, with 7 bases between. CDR3 nucleotides: TGTGCCAGCAGCTCCCTTAGCACCGGGGAGCTGTTTTTT. This translates into CASSSLSTGELFF.

The chain has TRBV28 and TRBJ1-2; no reliable D call. V lost 3 bases, J lost 3 bases, and 14 bases lay in between. This CDR3 is 15 amino acids long. CDR1 MDHEN and CDR2 SYDVKM come from the germline V gene. In DNA form, the CDR3 reads TGTGCCAGCAGTTTTCCGGGGAACCTGGACTATGGCTACACCTTC. As protein: CASSFPGNLDYGYTF.

V and J are TRBV11-2 and TRBJ2-1, with 9 bases that match TRBD2. Trimming cost V 5 bases and J 7 bases; bases outside gene matches: 21. CDR1 and CDR2 (germline): SGHAT, FQNNGV. CDR3 size: 19 residues. The CDR3 DNA reads as TGTGCCAGCAGCCGACCCTCAAACATACTAGCGGGTAACTCTAATGAGCAGTTCTTC. Protein: CASSRPSNILAGNSNEQFF.

The J gene is TRBJ2-7, the V gene TRBV7-9; no reliable D call. The CDR3 length is 13 residues. Germline loops: CDR1 SEHNR, CDR2 FQNEAQ (reference sequence). V was cut by 8 bases and J by 0 bases, with 11 bases left in between. The chain's CDR3 is CASATRLSYEQYF. CDR3 coding DNA: TGTGCCAGCGCGACGCGGCTCTCCTACGAGCAGTACTTC.

The chain couples TRBV9 to TRBJ2-7; 9 nucleotides agree with TRBD1. The CDR3 contains 17 residues. Trimming cost V 4 bases and J 2 bases; bases outside gene matches: 13. Per germline, CDR1 SGDLS and CDR2 YYNGEE. CDR3 in amino acids: CASSKDRGLTPAYEQYF. The CDR3, as DNA: TGTGCCAGCAGCAAGGACAGGGGACTAACCCCCGCCTACGAGCAGTACTTC.

This chain uses TRBV9 with TRBJ2-3; weak D call: TRBD2 (6 bases). CDR1 and CDR2 from the germline V gene are SGDLS and YYNGEE. This CDR3 comprises 17 residues. V was shortened by 4 bases and J by 2 bases, with 20 bases between the two germline ends. CDR3 protein: CASSPRGSGFYTDTQYF. CDR3 DNA: TGTGCCAGCAGCCCACGAGGGAGCGGGTTCTACACAGATACGCAGTATTTT.

The genes are TRBV6-5 and TRBJ2-5, with 9 bases aligning to TRBD1. The J segment lost 5 bases and the V segment lost 7 bases, leaving 5 bases of the junction unmatched. The CDR3 consists of 13 residues. Germline V CDR1 and CDR2: MNHEY, SVGAGI. DNA for the CDR3: TGTGCCAGCACGGACAGGGGATGGGAGACCCAGTACTTC. Amino acid sequence: CASTDRGWETQYF.

V and J are TRBV2 and TRBJ2-7, with D unclear. Germline CDR1 is SNHLY and CDR2 is FYNNEI. The CDR3 is 11 amino acids. The ends were cut back, 7 bases at V and 6 bases at J, with 10 bases in the middle. The CDR3 nucleotides read TGTGCCAGCATTCGCTATCCCGAGCAGTACTTC. Translation gives CASIRYPEQYF.

The chain uses TRBV15 and TRBJ1-1; 9 nucleotides align to TRBD1. CDR3 length: 14 residues. After removal of 5 bases from V and 7 bases from J, the junction contained 8 bases not matched to a gene. Germline V gene data show CDR1 as LNHNV and CDR2 as YYDKDF (reference sequence). CDR3 amino acids: CATSVYRGRDEAFF. CDR3 nucleotides: TGTGCCACCAGCGTCTACAGGGGGCGCGATGAAGCTTTCTTT. Supplemented by reference TRBV15 and TRBJ1-1, the full variable domain reads DAMVIQNPRYQVTQFGKPVTLSCSQTLNHNVMYWYQQKSSQAPKLLFHYYDKDFNNEADTPDNFQSRRPNTSFCFLDIRSPGLGDTAMYLCATSVYRGRDEAFFGQGTRLTVV.

The chain recombines TRBV5-3 with TRBJ2-7, with D possibly matching TRBD1 (8 bases). Being an ORF, TRBV5-3 has a function that is uncertain. The CDR3 contains 15 residues. Trimming removed 3 bases from V and 2 bases from J, with 15 bases in between. CDR3 sequence reads: CARSSWTGRAYEQYF. For the CDR3, the DNA is TGTGCCAGAAGCTCTTGGACAGGGAGGGCCTACGAGCAGTACTTC.

J is TRBJ2-1 and V is TRBV25-1, with D perhaps TRBD1 (6 bases). V lost 7 bases, J lost 4 bases, and 23 bases lay in between. This CDR3 contains 17 residues. The germline CDR1 and CDR2 sequences are MGHDK and SYGVNS. The DNA of the CDR3 is TGTGCCAGCATCTCCTCGGATGGGGACACCCGTTACAATGAGCAGTTCTTC. Translating gives CASISSDGDTRYNEQFF.

V usage is TRBV7-9 and J usage is TRBJ1-4; D remains unclear. Between the trimmed V and J ends, which lost 1 base and 2 bases, there was a span of 8 bases. The CDR3 loop spans 15 amino acids. Germline V gene data show CDR1 as SEHNR and CDR2 as FQNEAQ (reference sequence). DNA of the CDR3: TGTGCCAGCAGCTTAGACGGGTGGACTAATGAAAAACTGTTTTTT. It yields the protein CASSLDGWTNEKLFF.

This clone was observed a few times. The J gene is TRBJ1-1, the V gene TRBV12-3 or TRBV12-4; D may be TRBD1 (5 bases). Trimming cost V 3 bases and J 3 bases, with 8 bases left between them. This CDR3 region has 13 residues. CDR3 region: CASSFRADTEAFF. The DNA for the CDR3 is TGTGCCAGCAGTTTCAGGGCGGACACTGAAGCTTTCTTT.

The chain has TRBV3-1 (or the pseudogene TRBV3-2) and TRBJ2-5; 10 positions match TRBD2. V lost 6 bases, J lost 5 bases, and 12 bases stayed unmatched. CDR3 length: 16 residues. Germline lookup yields CDR1 LGHDT and CDR2 YNNKEL (reference sequence). For the CDR3, the DNA is TGTGCCAGCAGTTCCATCAGGACTAGCGGCCGTGAGACCCAGTACTTC. Amino acids: CASSSIRTSGRETQYF.

V usage is TRBV7-9 and J usage is TRBJ1-6, with D perhaps TRBD1 (6 bases). Germline CDR1 is SEHNR and CDR2 is FQNEAQ (reference sequence). Between the trimmed V and J ends, which lost 1 base and 11 bases, there was a span of 9 bases. This CDR3 is 13 amino acids long. CDR3 residues: CASSLDRDTPLHF. The CDR3 nucleotides read TGTGCCAGCAGCTTAGACAGGGATACACCCCTCCACTTT.